These 18 T cell receptor beta chains were sequenced from one sample in a study of beta chain features in type 1 diabetes. Expressed TCRB transcripts got sequenced, as all isolated RNA was reverse transcribed. Repertoires were generated with immunoSEQ multiplex PCR, while TCRdb's copy carries only in-frame clones and drops some. The sample consists of 350,000 or so clones, about 20% of them appearing once. Input material: naive CD4+ T cells from blood. The receptors here all came from a woman in her late teens or twenties in good health.

This clone was found a few times. V usage is TRBV30 and J usage is TRBJ2-4; 10 bases agree with TRBD2. Germline lookup yields CDR1 GTSNPN and CDR2 SVGIG (reference sequence). This CDR3 is 13 amino acids long. Trimming at V came to 4 bases and at J to 8 bases, leaving 5 bases not matched to a gene. The CDR3 sequence: CAWTSGSRDIQYF. The DNA of the CDR3 is TGTGCCTGGACTAGCGGGAGTCGGGACATTCAGTACTTC.

This clone came up a few times. The gene calls are TRBV14 and TRBJ2-1, with unresolved D. This CDR3 has 11 residues. CDR1 and CDR2 from the germline V gene are SGHDN and FVKESK. Trimming shortened V by 1 base and J by 10 bases, and 5 bases separated the two germline ends. CDR3 loop: CASSQVEEQFF. For the CDR3, the DNA is TGTGCCAGCAGCCAAGTGGAGGAGCAGTTCTTC.

The chain joins TRBV9 to TRBJ1-1, with 10 bases identical to TRBD1. From germline, CDR1 is SGDLS and CDR2 YYNGEE. The CDR3 is made up of 13 amino acids. The V segment lost 0 bases and the J segment 11 bases; nucleotides outside the gene matches: 4. This chain's CDR3 is CASSVETGGPAFF. Here the CDR3 DNA reads TGTGCCAGCAGCGTAGAGACAGGGGGCCCGGCTTTCTTT.

The chain links TRBV5-1 to TRBJ2-3; D gene unclear. Trimming pared 4 bases from V and 5 bases from J, leaving 14 bases between. The CDR3 has 14 residues. The germline V gene encodes CDR1 SGHRS and CDR2 YFSETQ. The CDR3 is CASSPNTGGDTQYF. The DNA for the CDR3 is TGCGCCAGCAGCCCCAATACGGGTGGAGATACGCAGTATTTT.

A few counts support this clone. CDR3 DNA sequence: TGTGCCAGCAGCACTCGACAGGATTCCTATGGCTACACCTTC. Its translation: CASSTRQDSYGYTF. This chain uses TRBV7-9 with TRBJ1-2, with D possibly being TRBD1 (6 bases). The CDR3 sequence is 14 residues long. Germline lookup yields CDR1 SEHNR and CDR2 FQNEAQ (reference sequence). Trimming removed 5 bases at V and 4 bases at J, with 14 bases between.

The rearrangement links TRBV18 to TRBJ1-5; D uncertain. Germline lookup yields CDR1 KGHSH and CDR2 LQKENI. The CDR3 runs 15 residues. Trimming removed 2 bases from V and 1 base from J, with 9 bases in between. CDR3 amino acids: CASSPSSGSNQPQHF. The CDR3 DNA follows: TGTGCCAGCTCACCAAGCAGCGGGAGCAATCAGCCCCAGCATTTT.

The V gene is TRBV6-1, the J gene TRBJ2-2; maybe TRBD2 (6 bases). The CDR3 has 13 amino acids. V was trimmed by 5 bases and J by 6 bases, leaving 10 bases between them. Per the germline V gene, CDR1 is MNHNS and CDR2 is SASEGT. For the CDR3, the DNA is TGTGCCAGCAGTACCCGCGGGGCCGGGGAGCTGTTTTTT. Translation: CASSTRGAGELFF.

The chain links TRBV7-2 to TRBJ2-1; 7 nucleotides match TRBD2. Trimming removed 1 base from V and 1 base from J; junction bases left unmatched: 4. CDR3 length equals 16 residues. The germline CDR1 and CDR2 sequences are SGHTA and FQGNSA. CDR3: CASSLGFGGSYNEQFF. The CDR3 coding sequence is TGTGCCAGCAGCTTAGGATTCGGGGGGTCCTACAATGAGCAGTTCTTC.

This clone came up once. V and J are TRBV7-2 and TRBJ1-5; D is unclear. Germline CDR1 reads SGHTA; CDR2 reads FQGNSA. V gave up 2 bases and J gave up 0 bases, with 5 bases separating them. The CDR3 has 14 amino acids. The CDR3 sequence: CASSLRDSNQPQHF. The CDR3 nucleotides are TGTGCCAGCAGCTTACGGGATAGCAATCAGCCCCAGCATTTT.

The rearrangement joins TRBV29-1 to TRBJ1-2; D uncertain. V was shortened by 2 bases and J by 2 bases, with 9 bases between the two germline ends. Per the germline V gene, CDR1 is SQVTM and CDR2 is ANQGSEA. The CDR3 contains 13 residues. The CDR3 region is CSVERAPNYGYTF. The CDR3, as DNA: TGCAGCGTTGAAAGAGCCCCAAACTATGGCTACACCTTC.

In this sample, this clone turned up a few times. The chain employs TRBV30 and TRBJ2-3; TRBD2 is a possible D gene (6 bases). The CDR3 covers 15 residues. Germline values: CDR1 GTSNPN, CDR2 SVGIG (reference sequence). V was pared by 3 bases and J by 1 base, with 14 bases between. The CDR3 nucleotides read TGTGCCTGGAGGCCAGGGTGGGGGGGCACAGATACGCAGTATTTT. It yields the protein CAWRPGWGGTDTQYF.

The chain uses TRBV18 and TRBJ1-1; D not certain. The germline V gene encodes CDR1 KGHSH and CDR2 LQKENI. V lost 0 bases and J 3 bases, leaving 14 bases between the germline ends. This CDR3 spans 16 amino acids. In DNA form, the CDR3 reads TGTGCCAGCTCACCACCGGTTAGAGGGTGGTACACTGAAGCTTTCTTT. Translation gives CASSPPVRGWYTEAFF.

Details on this clone: This specimen includes other DNA sequences encoding the same CDR3. The rearrangement links TRBV30 to TRBJ1-2, with D tentatively TRBD1 (5 bases). Trimming shortened V by 0 bases and J by 8 bases, and 10 bases separated the two germline ends. The CDR3 is 12 residues long. CDR1 and CDR2 (germline): GTSNPN, SVGIG (reference sequence). Here the CDR3 reads CAWSVGADGYTF. CDR3 coding DNA: TGTGCCTGGAGTGTTGGGGCGGACGGCTACACCTTC.

V gene TRBV7-8 combines with J gene TRBJ2-7, with D hard to call. The germline gives CDR1 SGHVS, CDR2 FQNEAQ. CDR3 size: 15 residues. The V end lost 1 base, the J end lost 0 bases, and 10 bases lay between the germline ends. The DNA for the CDR3 is TGTGCCAGCAGCTTAGGCAGAACGAACTCCTACGAGCAGTACTTC. It is translated as CASSLGRTNSYEQYF.

The rearrangement uses TRBV11-2 and TRBJ2-1; TRBD2 matches at 8 bases. Looked up from germline, CDR1 is SGHAT and CDR2 is FQNNGV. The CDR3 contains 16 residues. The junction had 9 bases not matched to a gene; V was cut back by 4 bases and J by 4 bases. The CDR3 bases are TGTGCCAGCAGCTCCCGCGGGGCGGGAGGTTACAATGAGCAGTTCTTC. This codes for CASSSRGAGGYNEQFF.

This clone was detected a few times. As DNA, the CDR3 is TGTGCCAGCAGTGAAGTTCGGGGGAACTATGGCTACACCTTC. This translates into CASSEVRGNYGYTF. V usage is TRBV2 and J usage is TRBJ1-2; D is perhaps TRBD1 (5 bases). The CDR3 runs 14 residues. V lost 1 base, J lost 2 bases, and 8 bases lay in between. CDR1 and CDR2 from the germline V gene are SNHLY and FYNNEI.

This clone has more than one count but fewer than ten. The rearrangement uses TRBV5-1 and TRBJ2-1; TRBD1 matches at 7 bases. CDR3 length: 15 residues. CDR1 and CDR2 from the germline V gene are SGHRS and YFSETQ. V trimming: 3 bases; J trimming: 0 bases; junction bases outside the gene matches: 3. CDR3 sequence (DNA): TGCGCCAGCAGCTCCGGGACAGCCTCCTACAATGAGCAGTTCTTC. Translation gives CASSSGTASYNEQFF.

This clone showed up just a few times. The chain uses TRBV7-2 and TRBJ1-1; D gene uncertain. Germline CDR1 is SGHTA and CDR2 is FQGNSA. V gave up 0 bases and J gave up 1 base, with 9 bases separating them. This CDR3 comprises 15 residues. CDR3 in DNA: TGTGCCAGCAGCTTAGCGGGTGCAGGGAACACTGAAGCTTTCTTT. This encodes CASSLAGAGNTEAFF.